The 7 T cell receptor beta chains given below trace back to one sample, sequenced in a study of early T cells in non-severe SARS-CoV-2 infection. TCRdb used MiXCR to reprocess the 5' RACE reads, holding one entry per CDR3 protein. This sample has around 60,000 distinct CDR3 sequences, with 20% to 25% found just once. Material: whole blood, obtained at baseline. These TCRs come from an adult who was a healthcare worker with PCR-confirmed SARS-CoV-2 infection or an uninfected control (not recorded which).

The sample holds many counts of this clonotype. The chain combines TRBV7-9 with TRBJ2-1, with D perhaps matching TRBD2 (6 bases). The CDR3 sequence is 15 residues long. V lost 3 bases and J lost 9, with 18 bases in between. The germline V gene has CDR1 SEHNR and CDR2 FQNEAQ (reference sequence). CDR3 in DNA: TGTGCCAGCAGCTTCCCCGGGACTTCTGTTGCTGAGCAGTTCTTC. Amino acid sequence: CASSFPGTSVAEQFF.

The chain joins TRBV5-1 to TRBJ2-2; 9 bases align to TRBD1. The germline V gene encodes CDR1 SGHRS and CDR2 YFSETQ. This CDR3 comprises 17 residues. V dropped 3 bases and J dropped 5; count of bases not matched to a gene: 11. The CDR3 loop reads CASSSSTGGAKTGELFF. For the CDR3, the DNA is TGCGCCAGCAGCTCATCAACAGGGGGCGCAAAGACCGGGGAGCTGTTTTTT.

This clonotype was observed a few times. The chain carries TRBV7-6 and TRBJ2-7, with D unclear. Germline V CDR1 and CDR2: SGHVS, FNYEAQ. The V end lost 1 base, the J end lost 3 bases, and 10 bases lay between the germline ends. CDR3 length equals 14 residues. In DNA form, the CDR3 reads TGTGCCAGCAGCTTAGGGCAGGACGGCTACGAGCAGTACTTC. It is translated as CASSLGQDGYEQYF.

This clonotype was observed at least ten times. The rearrangement links TRBV5-1 to TRBJ2-5; no firm D call. Trimming shortened V by 3 bases and J by 2 bases, and 8 bases separated the two germline ends. The CDR3 covers 13 residues. The V gene's germline CDR1 is SGHRS and CDR2 YFSETQ. The chain's CDR3 is CASSSIGQETQYF. The CDR3 DNA follows: TGCGCCAGCAGCTCCATAGGACAAGAGACCCAGTACTTC.

This clonotype was counted between two and nine times. The chain links TRBV7-2 to TRBJ2-3; perhaps TRBD2 as D (5 bases). The CDR3 extends over 15 amino acids. Germline V gene lookup returns CDR1 SGHTA and CDR2 FQGNSA. Trimming cost V 1 base and J 2 bases, with 10 bases left between them. The CDR3 region has the DNA TGTGCCAGCAGCTTAGGGGGAGTTTCCACAGATACGCAGTATTTT. Amino acid sequence: CASSLGGVSTDTQYF. Drawing the rest from reference TRBV7-2 and TRBJ2-3, the complete variable domain is GAGVSQSPSNKVTEKGKDVELRCDPISGHTALYWYRQSLGQGLEFLIYFQGNSAPDKSGLPSDRFSAERTGGSVSTLTIQRTQQEDSAVYLCASSLGGVSTDTQYFGPGTRLTVL.

The chain employs TRBV6-2 or TRBV6-3 and TRBJ2-1; the D gene is possibly TRBD2 (6 bases). With 8 bases removed from V and 0 bases from J, the gap between germline ends came to 11 bases. Germline lookup yields CDR1 MNHEY and CDR2 SVGEGT. CDR3 length: 14 residues. Here the CDR3 DNA reads TGTGCCAGCGGGAGAGCGGGCTCCTACAATGAGCAGTTCTTC. It is translated as CASGRAGSYNEQFF.

This chain uses TRBV15 with TRBJ2-7; D not resolved. CDR1 is LNHNV, CDR2 YYDKDF, per germline (reference sequence). The ends were cut back, 1 base at V and 4 bases at J, with 8 bases in the middle. CDR3 length: 13 amino acids. CDR3: CATSRGWGYEQYF. DNA for the CDR3: TGTGCCACCAGCAGAGGGTGGGGTTACGAGCAGTACTTC.